A single sample is the source of the 19 T cell receptor beta chains below, sequenced in a study of T cells in Graves' hyperthyroidism and ophthalmopathy. TCR beta CDR3 region amplification was performed from RNA transcripts. HTBI primers drove first-round RT-PCR of the TCR CDR3. One entry per CDR3 protein, called by TCRdb with MiXCR from the multiplex PCR reads. The repertoire holds some 600,000 distinct CDR3 sequences, about 15% seen once, with more than 4.5% in the top ten. The sample comprised blood. All receptors derive from a woman younger than 45 with Graves' hyperthyroidism that later progressed to Graves' ophthalmopathy.

This clonotype showed up just a few times. The chain uses TRBV11-3 and TRBJ2-3; TRBD1 matches 10 bases. V was pared by 7 bases and J by 6 bases, with 10 bases of the junction left unmatched. CDR3 length: 15 residues. Per germline, CDR1 SGHNT and CDR2 YENEEA. CDR3: CASTGTGVARDTQYF. The DNA of the CDR3 is TGTGCCAGCACCGGGACAGGGGTCGCCAGGGATACGCAGTATTTT.

The rearrangement uses TRBV24-1 and TRBJ2-5; 12 nucleotides align to TRBD2. V trimming: 4 bases; J trimming: 5 bases; junction bases outside the gene matches: 10. The CDR3 contains 17 residues. Germline CDR1 reads KGHDR; CDR2 reads SFDVKD. CDR3 bases: TGTGCCACCAGTGACAGGGGGCTAGCGGGAGGGCTTGAGACCCAGTACTTC. Residues: CATSDRGLAGGLETQYF.

This clonotype was detected many times. V usage is TRBV9 and J usage is TRBJ2-3; D possibly uses TRBD1 or TRBD2 (5 bases each). The CDR3 runs 14 residues. V was clipped by 3 bases and J by 6 bases, with 14 bases between them. From germline, CDR1 is SGDLS and CDR2 YYNGEE. The CDR3 sequence: CASSEGTPADTQYF. The CDR3 DNA follows: TGTGCCAGCAGCGAGGGGACCCCGGCGGATACGCAGTATTTT.

This clonotype was found many times. The V gene is TRBV7-2, the J gene TRBJ1-1; 7 positions agree with TRBD1. Germline values: CDR1 SGHTA, CDR2 FQGNSA. The CDR3 is 14 residues long. The V gene end was trimmed by 6 bases and the J gene end by 0 bases; junction bases not matched to a gene: 4. CDR3 sequence: CASSPQGMNTEAFF. The CDR3 DNA sequence: TGTGCCAGCAGTCCACAGGGGATGAACACTGAAGCTTTCTTT.

This clonotype was seen many times. This chain links TRBV11-2 with TRBJ2-3; TRBD1 might be the D (6 bases). V was cut by 6 bases and J by 3 bases, with 16 bases left in between. Germline V gene data show CDR1 as SGHAT and CDR2 as FQNNGV. The CDR3 sequence is 15 residues long. CDR3 coding DNA: TGTGCCAGCAGAACCGCACAGGGAGATACAGATACGCAGTATTTT. Encoded protein: CASRTAQGDTDTQYF.

This clonotype appeared many times. CDR3 bases: TGCGCCAGCAGCTTGGAGGGCCCAAATCAGCCCCAGCATTTT. As protein: CASSLEGPNQPQHF. The V call is TRBV5-1, the J call TRBJ1-5; D remains ambiguous. Germline V gene lookup returns CDR1 SGHRS and CDR2 YFSETQ. The CDR3 runs 14 residues. The ends were cut back, 0 bases at V and 4 bases at J, with 8 bases in the middle.

This clonotype was found a few times. A much larger clone lies a single base off, so this may be a read error. The chain recombines TRBV24-1 with TRBJ2-1; TRBD1 or TRBD2 may be the D gene (6 bases each). The germline gives CDR1 KGHDR, CDR2 SFDVKD. CDR3 length equals 16 residues. This CDR3 is CAPSDRRGLDYNEQFF. The DNA for the CDR3 is TGTGCCCCCAGTGACCGCCGGGGGCTCGATTACAATGAGCAGTTCTTC.

In regard to this clonotype: A much larger clone differs from this one at a single base, so this may be a read error. The chain is built from TRBV18 and TRBJ1-1; D is uncertain. CDR1 is KGHSH and CDR2 is LQKENI in the germline V gene. CDR3 length: 16 residues. Trimming shortened V by 4 bases and J by 2 bases, and 17 bases separated the two germline ends. The CDR3 DNA reads TGTGCCAGCTCACAGTCCGCCGCAGCGGATAACACTGAAGCTTTCTTT. Translated: CASSQSAAADNTEAFF.

This clonotype was observed a few times. J is TRBJ2-7 and V is TRBV19; 7 nucleotides agree with TRBD1. V was clipped by 4 bases and J by 1 base; unmatched bases: 7. CDR1 LNHDA and CDR2 SQIVND come from the germline V gene (reference sequence). This CDR3 has 15 amino acids. CDR3 in amino acids: CASSTGWDSSYEQYF. Written as DNA, the CDR3 is TGTGCCAGTAGTACCGGTTGGGACAGTTCCTACGAGCAGTACTTC. Combining the CDR3 with reference TRBV19 and TRBJ2-7 gives the whole variable domain DGGITQSPKYLFRKEGQNVTLSCEQNLNHDAMYWYRQDPGQGLRLIYYSQIVNDFQKGDIAEGYSVSREKKESFPLTVTSAQKNPTAFYLCASSTGWDSSYEQYFGPGTRLTVT.

This sequence joins TRBV5-4 and TRBJ2-1, with D possibly being TRBD2 (6 bases). The ends were cut back, 0 bases at V and 4 bases at J, with 11 bases in the middle. CDR1 SGHNT and CDR2 YYREEE come from the germline V gene (reference sequence). The CDR3 sequence is 15 residues long. CDR3 coding DNA: TGTGCCAGCAGCTTGGTTCCTAGCGTGTACAATGAGCAGTTCTTC. It translates to CASSLVPSVYNEQFF.

This clonotype was recorded many times. The V gene is TRBV19, the J gene TRBJ1-5; the D gene is possibly TRBD1 (5 bases). The germline gives CDR1 LNHDA, CDR2 SQIVND (reference sequence). CDR3 length: 15 amino acids. The V and J ends lost 4 bases and 4 bases respectively, with 14 bases between them. The CDR3 DNA reads as TGTGCCAGTAGTACGTTCCCTCGGGGGAATCAGCCCCAGCATTTT. This codes for CASSTFPRGNQPQHF.

This clonotype was detected many times. The gene calls are TRBV12-3 or TRBV12-4 and TRBJ1-5, with no clear D. The CDR3 is 15 amino acids. The V end was cut by 2 bases, the J end by 0 bases, with 8 bases between. CDR3 sequence reads: CASSLNRDSNQPQHF. The CDR3 DNA sequence: TGTGCCAGCAGTTTAAATAGGGATAGCAATCAGCCCCAGCATTTT.

This clonotype was counted between two and nine times. The chain joins TRBV2 to TRBJ1-2, with D unclear. CDR1 is SNHLY, CDR2 FYNNEI, per germline. V lost 8 bases and J lost 6, with 16 bases in between. CDR3 size: 13 residues. The CDR3 sequence: CASGLKGTNGYTF. CDR3 bases: TGTGCCAGCGGTCTTAAGGGTACTAATGGCTACACCTTC.

This clonotype was found a few times. V usage is TRBV6-2 or TRBV6-3 and J usage is TRBJ2-2; TRBD2 matches at 15 bases. The CDR3 consists of 16 residues. CDR1 is MNHEY and CDR2 is SVGEGT in the germline V gene. J lost 7 bases, V lost 6 bases, and 6 bases had no gene match. The CDR3 nucleotides read TGTGCCAGCAGCCTCGGACTAGCGGGAGGGGACGGGGAGCTGTTTTTT. This sequence encodes CASSLGLAGGDGELFF.

This clonotype was observed a few times. The V gene is TRBV10-3, the J gene TRBJ2-7; 14 bases fit TRBD2. The CDR3 runs to 13 residues. With V trimmed by 8 bases and J by 5 bases, 2 bases remained unmatched. Germline V gene sequence: CDR1 ENHRY, CDR2 SYGVKD. CDR3 protein: CAIGGLAGDEQYF. DNA of the CDR3: TGTGCCATCGGGGGACTAGCGGGAGACGAGCAGTACTTC.

In its sample, this clonotype was seen many times. The CDR3 loop reads CASSLAGPNSPLHF. The CDR3, as DNA: TGTGCCAGCAGCCTTGCGGGACCTAATTCACCCCTCCACTTT. The chain links TRBV14 to TRBJ1-6; perhaps TRBD1 as D (5 bases). Per the germline V gene, CDR1 is SGHDN and CDR2 is FVKESK. V gave up 4 bases and J gave up 6 bases, with 10 bases separating them. CDR3 size: 14 residues.

This clonotype was found a few times. V and J are TRBV20-1 and TRBJ2-5; either TRBD1 or TRBD2 may fit D (5 bases each). Germline CDR1 and CDR2: DFQATT and SNEGSKA (reference sequence). CDR3 length: 13 residues. Trimming removed 0 bases at V and 5 bases at J, with 10 bases between. This chain's CDR3 is CSAREGTGETQYF. In nucleotides, the CDR3 is TGCAGTGCTAGAGAAGGGACGGGGGAGACCCAGTACTTC.

This chain uses TRBV11-2 with TRBJ2-3; TRBD2 aligns across 11 bases. The trim removed 4 bases at V and 1 base at J, leaving 7 bases unmatched. CDR1 and CDR2 from the germline V gene are SGHAT and FQNNGV. This CDR3 has 17 residues. The CDR3 loop reads CASSSRSGRGGTDTQYF. The CDR3 DNA is TGTGCCAGCAGCTCCCGTAGCGGGAGGGGGGGCACAGATACGCAGTATTTT.

This clonotype was recorded at least ten times. V is TRBV2 and J is TRBJ2-7; 11 nucleotides match TRBD2. The CDR3 loop spans 15 amino acids. The germline V gene encodes CDR1 SNHLY and CDR2 FYNNEI. V was clipped by 4 bases and J by 7 bases; unmatched bases: 9. The CDR3 DNA reads as TGTGCCAGCAGTGGGCCGACTAGCGGGGTAAGGGAGCAGTACTTC. It specifies CASSGPTSGVREQYF.